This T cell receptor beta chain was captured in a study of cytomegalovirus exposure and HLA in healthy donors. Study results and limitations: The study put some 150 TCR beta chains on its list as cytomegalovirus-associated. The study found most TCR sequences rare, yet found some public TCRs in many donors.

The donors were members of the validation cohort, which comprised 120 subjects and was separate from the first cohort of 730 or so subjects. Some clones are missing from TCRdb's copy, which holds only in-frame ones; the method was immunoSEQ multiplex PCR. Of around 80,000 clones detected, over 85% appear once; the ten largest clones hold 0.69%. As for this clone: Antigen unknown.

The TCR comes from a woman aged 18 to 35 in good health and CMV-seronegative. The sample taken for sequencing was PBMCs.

In nucleotides, the CDR3 is TGTGCCAGCTCACCTGAAGCCCTCCTCTACGAGCAGTACTTC. Protein sequence: CASSPEALLYEQYF. The V and J genes are TRBV18 and TRBJ2-7; D ambiguous. CDR3 length equals 14 residues. Germline V lookup: CDR1 KGHSH, CDR2 LQKENI. V was clipped by 3 bases and J by 3 bases, with 12 bases between them.